This TCR beta chain emerged from a study of memory CD4+ T cells and cytomegalovirus serostatus. For the study at large: Donors were healthy Belgian adults, under ten CMV seropositive and roughly 25 seronegative. Study-wide points: About 40% of the roughly 160 known CMV-associated TCRbeta sequences appeared in CD4+ memory. A US-trained random forest predicted CMV serostatus with median AUC around 0.92. The CMV-associated TCR signature appears largely within the CD4+ memory repertoire.

This clone appeared many times. Its matching antigen is unknown. Other DNA sequences of this sample code for an identical CDR3. The sort gate was single viable CD3+CD4+CD8-CD45RO+ cells for memory CD4+ T cells. V was trimmed by 1 base and J by 5 bases, leaving 14 bases between them. The germline CDR1 and CDR2 sequences are SGHTA and FQGNSA. The CDR3 consists of 15 residues. TCRdb's table, derived via immunoSEQ multiplex PCR, lists solely in-frame clones and lacks some. The table shows about 60,000 clones, with over 65% occurring only once. V gene TRBV7-2 combines with J gene TRBJ2-5; no definite D call. Sequenced: memory CD4+ T cells from blood. The sequence was obtained from an adult in good health and CMV-seropositive. The CDR3: CASSLVSRGGETQYF. The CDR3 nucleotides are TGTGCCAGCAGCTTAGTATCTCGAGGCGGCGAGACCCAGTACTTC.